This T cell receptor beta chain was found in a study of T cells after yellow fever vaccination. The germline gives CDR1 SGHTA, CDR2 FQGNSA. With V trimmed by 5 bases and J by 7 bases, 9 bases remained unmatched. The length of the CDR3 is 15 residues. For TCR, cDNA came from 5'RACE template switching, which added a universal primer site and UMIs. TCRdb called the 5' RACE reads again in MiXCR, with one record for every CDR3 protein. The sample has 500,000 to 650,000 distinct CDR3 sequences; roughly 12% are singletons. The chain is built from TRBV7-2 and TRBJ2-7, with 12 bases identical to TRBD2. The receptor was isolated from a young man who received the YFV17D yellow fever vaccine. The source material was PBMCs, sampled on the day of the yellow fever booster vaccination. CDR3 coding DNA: TGTGCCAGCAGCATTACTAGCGGGAGGATGTGGGAGCAGTACTTC. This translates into CASSITSGRMWEQYF.